In its sample, the clone carrying this T cell receptor beta chain was seen many times. The antigen remains unidentified. The SP2 primer and nested alpha and beta constant region primers amplified ligated cDNA in four rounds. Reverse transcription of blood and skin TCR RNA was primed at alpha and beta constant regions. TCRdb re-called the 5' RACE reads through MiXCR, storing one row per CDR3 protein. The profile shows 50,000 or so distinct CDR3 sequences, more than 7% of them singletons. The CDR3 is made up of 16 amino acids. V was clipped by 3 bases and J by 0 bases, with 12 bases between them. This specimen belongs to a study of naive and memory T cell subsets. General study results and limits: Potentially, T cell activation and differentiation skew this RNA-based measurement.

A UMI-containing oligonucleotide was joined by 3' ligation to the TCR cDNA template. This receptor was taken from a male donor in good health. The genes are TRBV12-3 or TRBV12-4 and TRBJ2-1; D uncertain. The DNA for the CDR3 is TGTGCCAGCAGTTTTACGGTGGTAAGCTCCTACAATGAGCAGTTCTTC. Translating it yields CASSFTVVSSYNEQFF.